A selection of T cell receptor beta chains follows, all from one sample in a study of neoadjuvant anti-PD-1 for oral cavity cancer. Clones were read by immunoSEQ multiplex PCR, and TCRdb kept only the in-frame ones, dropping some. The repertoire holds 55,000 to 75,000 clones, roughly nine tenths seen once, with roughly 2.9% in the top ten. The sequences come from PBMCs, collected after nivolumab (anti-PD-1) treatment. All receptors come from a person between 40 and 85 years old with oral cavity squamous cell carcinoma. Each CDR3 is given with its conserved first and last residue. The D gene is left open where the match is weak. Rows may omit the clone size; those that give it use once, few, many or a size class.

j_call: TRBJ2-2
clone_size: once
d_call: -
v_call: TRBV2
cdr3_aa: CASSDPTAGSPGELFF
cdr3_nt: TGTGCCAGCAGTGACCCAACGGCAGGGTCTCCCGGGGAGCTGTTTTTT

j_call: TRBJ2-7
clone_size: -
d_call: TRBD1
v_call: TRBV7-9
cdr3_aa: CASTQGQVNYEQYF
cdr3_nt: TGTGCCAGCACCCAGGGACAGGTGAACTACGAGCAGTACTTC

j_call: TRBJ1-1
clone_size: -
d_call: -
v_call: TRBV19
cdr3_aa: CAIQGLGNTEAFF
cdr3_nt: TGTGCCATACAGGGTTTGGGGAACACTGAAGCTTTCTTT

j_call: TRBJ2-3
clone_size: few
d_call: TRBD2
v_call: TRBV5-8
cdr3_aa: CASSLVLGLAESTDTQYF
cdr3_nt: TGTGCCAGCAGCTTGGTATTGGGACTAGCGGAGAGCACAGATACGCAGTATTTT

j_call: TRBJ2-7
clone_size: -
d_call: TRBD1
v_call: TRBV10-3
cdr3_aa: CAISESWTGGYEQYF
cdr3_nt: TGTGCCATCAGTGAGTCGTGGACAGGGGGCTACGAGCAGTACTTC

j_call: TRBJ2-1
clone_size: -
d_call: -
v_call: TRBV19
cdr3_aa: CASSQRDFRPYNEQFF
cdr3_nt: TGTGCCAGTAGTCAGAGGGACTTCCGCCCCTACAATGAGCAGTTCTTC

j_call: TRBJ1-6
clone_size: -
d_call: -
v_call: TRBV9
cdr3_aa: CASSTSRDTGILNSPLHF
cdr3_nt: TGTGCCAGCAGCACTAGCAGGGACACGGGAATTCTAAATTCACCCCTCCACTTT

j_call: TRBJ2-7
clone_size: -
d_call: -
v_call: TRBV6-1
cdr3_aa: CASSEGRREYNEQYF
cdr3_nt: TGTGCCAGCAGTGAAGGCCGCAGGGAATATAACGAGCAGTACTTC

j_call: TRBJ2-1
clone_size: -
d_call: -
v_call: TRBV30
cdr3_aa: CAWGTQGNEQFF
cdr3_nt: TGTGCCTGGGGAACCCAAGGGAATGAGCAGTTCTTC

j_call: TRBJ2-1
clone_size: -
d_call: -
v_call: TRBV15
cdr3_aa: CATSREAMSSYNEQFF
cdr3_nt: TGTGCCACCAGCAGAGAAGCGATGAGCTCCTACAATGAGCAGTTCTTC

j_call: TRBJ1-6
clone_size: -
d_call: -
v_call: TRBV30
cdr3_aa: CAWSPWEGNNSPLHF
cdr3_nt: TGTGCCTGGAGCCCCTGGGAGGGGAATAATTCACCCCTCCACTTT

j_call: TRBJ2-7
clone_size: -
d_call: -
v_call: TRBV25-1
cdr3_aa: CASSESGLPYEQYF
cdr3_nt: TGTGCCAGCAGTGAGTCAGGGCTACCCTACGAGCAGTACTTC

j_call: TRBJ2-3
clone_size: -
d_call: -
v_call: TRBV27
cdr3_aa: CASSPLGDTQYF
cdr3_nt: TGTGCCAGCAGCCCCTTGGGAGATACGCAGTATTTT

j_call: TRBJ1-1
clone_size: -
d_call: TRBD1
v_call: TRBV30
cdr3_aa: CALQGGGTEAFF
cdr3_nt: TGTGCCCTTCAGGGGGGCGGCACTGAAGCTTTCTTT

j_call: TRBJ1-3
clone_size: few
d_call: -
v_call: TRBV2
cdr3_aa: CASTQAPGNTIYF
cdr3_nt: TGTGCCAGCACCCAAGCGCCAGGAAACACCATATATTTT

j_call: TRBJ1-5
clone_size: -
d_call: -
v_call: TRBV28
cdr3_aa: CASRPDWGSNQPQHF
cdr3_nt: TGTGCCAGCAGGCCCGACTGGGGTAGCAATCAGCCCCAGCATTTT

j_call: TRBJ2-6
clone_size: -
d_call: -
v_call: TRBV11-1
cdr3_aa: CASGSRLSGANVLTF
cdr3_nt: TGTGCCAGTGGTAGCAGACTTTCTGGGGCCAACGTCCTGACTTTC

j_call: TRBJ1-5
clone_size: -
d_call: -
v_call: TRBV16
cdr3_aa: CASSQSLGSQPQHF
cdr3_nt: TGTGCCAGCAGCCAATCGTTGGGCTCTCAGCCCCAGCATTTT

j_call: TRBJ2-3
clone_size: -
d_call: TRBD2
v_call: TRBV10-1
cdr3_aa: CASSELAGVSTDTQYF
cdr3_nt: TGCGCCAGCAGTGAGCTAGCGGGAGTTAGCACAGATACGCAGTATTTT

j_call: TRBJ1-1
clone_size: -
d_call: -
v_call: TRBV7-9
cdr3_aa: CASSLHMNTEAFF
cdr3_nt: TGTGCCAGCAGCTTACATATGAACACTGAAGCTTTCTTT

j_call: TRBJ1-5
clone_size: -
d_call: -
v_call: TRBV2
cdr3_aa: CASSELSPWTGSYSNQPQHF
cdr3_nt: TGTGCCAGCAGTGAGTTATCCCCTTGGACGGGAAGCTATAGCAATCAGCCCCAGCATTTT

j_call: TRBJ2-7
clone_size: -
d_call: -
v_call: TRBV2
cdr3_aa: CASSDGRGGYEQYF
cdr3_nt: TGTGCCAGCAGTGATGGCAGGGGCGGCTACGAGCAGTACTTC

j_call: TRBJ2-1
clone_size: -
d_call: -
v_call: TRBV7-3
cdr3_aa: CASSSPGTPPREQFF
cdr3_nt: TGTGCCAGCAGCTCCCCCGGGACTCCCCCCCGTGAGCAGTTCTTC

j_call: TRBJ2-7
clone_size: -
d_call: -
v_call: TRBV7-5
cdr3_aa: CVRTPHGRRDEQYF
cdr3_nt: TGTGTCAGAACCCCCCACGGCAGAAGGGACGAGCAGTACTTC

j_call: TRBJ1-2
clone_size: -
d_call: TRBD1
v_call: TRBV13
cdr3_aa: CASTPDRGLNGYTF
cdr3_nt: TGTGCCAGCACCCCGGACAGGGGGCTGAATGGCTACACCTTC

j_call: TRBJ2-7
clone_size: -
d_call: TRBD2
v_call: TRBV4-2
cdr3_aa: CASSLLRGGVHYEQYF
cdr3_nt: TGTGCCAGCAGCCTCCTCCGGGGGGGGGTGCACTACGAGCAGTACTTC

j_call: TRBJ2-7
clone_size: -
d_call: -
v_call: TRBV5-1
cdr3_aa: CASSLAVDEQYF
cdr3_nt: TGCGCCAGCAGCTTGGCCGTAGACGAGCAGTACTTC

j_call: TRBJ2-7
clone_size: -
d_call: -
v_call: TRBV11-3
cdr3_aa: CASRGKADPYEQYF
cdr3_nt: TGTGCCAGCAGAGGCAAGGCAGACCCCTACGAGCAGTACTTC

j_call: TRBJ2-7
clone_size: -
d_call: -
v_call: TRBV5-1
cdr3_aa: CASSLMRDWIYEQYF
cdr3_nt: TGCGCCAGCAGCTTGATGCGGGACTGGATCTACGAGCAGTACTTC

j_call: TRBJ1-2
clone_size: -
d_call: TRBD1
v_call: TRBV29-1
cdr3_aa: CSVEDRDYGYTF
cdr3_nt: TGCAGCGTTGAGGACAGGGACTATGGCTACACCTTC

j_call: TRBJ1-2
clone_size: -
d_call: TRBD1
v_call: TRBV6-5
cdr3_aa: CASSRQGSDYGYTF
cdr3_nt: TGTGCCAGCAGCCGACAGGGCAGTGACTATGGCTACACCTTC

j_call: TRBJ2-7
clone_size: -
d_call: TRBD1
v_call: TRBV19
cdr3_aa: CASSISAGGREQYF
cdr3_nt: TGTGCCAGTAGTATTTCGGCAGGGGGTCGCGAGCAGTACTTC

j_call: TRBJ2-1
clone_size: -
d_call: -
v_call: TRBV13
cdr3_aa: CASSPGTYREQFF
cdr3_nt: TGTGCCAGCAGCCCGGGGACTTATCGAGAGCAGTTCTTC

j_call: TRBJ2-7
clone_size: -
d_call: -
v_call: TRBV10-3
cdr3_aa: CAISDALFRGRSSYEQYF
cdr3_nt: TGTGCCATCAGTGATGCGTTGTTTCGCGGGCGGAGCTCCTACGAGCAGTACTTC

j_call: TRBJ1-5
clone_size: -
d_call: -
v_call: TRBV19
cdr3_aa: CASSIAWGAHQPQHF
cdr3_nt: TGTGCCAGTAGTATAGCATGGGGGGCTCACCAGCCCCAGCATTTT

j_call: TRBJ2-3
clone_size: -
d_call: TRBD2
v_call: TRBV29-1
cdr3_aa: CSERTSGTDTQYF
cdr3_nt: TGCAGCGAAAGGACTAGCGGCACAGATACGCAGTATTTT

j_call: TRBJ2-5
clone_size: -
d_call: -
v_call: TRBV7-9
cdr3_aa: CASSPSAGAGETQYF
cdr3_nt: TGTGCCAGCAGCCCTAGTGCGGGGGCTGGAGAGACCCAGTACTTC

j_call: TRBJ1-2
clone_size: -
d_call: -
v_call: TRBV20-1
cdr3_aa: CSARAPYGYTF
cdr3_nt: TGCAGTGCTAGAGCTCCTTATGGCTACACCTTC

j_call: TRBJ1-1
clone_size: -
d_call: -
v_call: TRBV7-9
cdr3_aa: CASSLQGGNTEAFF
cdr3_nt: TGTGCCAGCAGCCTCCAGGGTGGGAACACTGAAGCTTTCTTT

j_call: TRBJ1-2
clone_size: once
d_call: -
v_call: TRBV15
cdr3_aa: CATSEMRSENYGYTF
cdr3_nt: TGTGCCACCAGCGAAATGAGATCCGAGAACTATGGCTACACCTTC

j_call: TRBJ1-5
clone_size: -
d_call: -
v_call: TRBV6-5
cdr3_aa: CASSYSDSNWPQHF
cdr3_nt: TGTGCCAGCAGTTACTCGGACAGCAACTGGCCCCAGCATTTT

j_call: TRBJ2-7
clone_size: -
d_call: -
v_call: TRBV29-1
cdr3_aa: CSVEIYSTYEQYF
cdr3_nt: TGCAGCGTTGAAATCTACAGTACCTACGAGCAGTACTTC

j_call: TRBJ2-7
clone_size: -
d_call: -
v_call: TRBV7-9
cdr3_aa: CASSLLGATSYEQYF
cdr3_nt: TGTGCCAGCAGCTTACTAGGAGCGACCTCCTACGAGCAGTACTTC

j_call: TRBJ1-1
clone_size: -
d_call: -
v_call: TRBV7-9
cdr3_aa: CASSPRTKNTEAFF
cdr3_nt: TGTGCCAGCAGCCCCCGGACAAAGAACACTGAAGCTTTCTTT

j_call: TRBJ2-3
clone_size: -
d_call: -
v_call: TRBV5-1
cdr3_aa: CASSLGAGTDTQYF
cdr3_nt: TGCGCCAGCAGCTTGGGGGCAGGGACAGATACGCAGTATTTT

j_call: TRBJ1-2
clone_size: -
d_call: -
v_call: TRBV6-5
cdr3_aa: CASSYSQGNYGYTF
cdr3_nt: TGTGCCAGCAGTTACTCGCAGGGGAACTATGGCTACACCTTC

j_call: TRBJ2-2
clone_size: -
d_call: -
v_call: TRBV7-8
cdr3_aa: CASSLGTQDTSNTGELFF
cdr3_nt: TGTGCCAGCAGCTTAGGGACTCAGGACACCTCGAACACCGGGGAGCTGTTTTTT

j_call: TRBJ2-1
clone_size: -
d_call: TRBD2
v_call: TRBV7-9
cdr3_aa: CASRTAGGEQFF
cdr3_nt: TGTGCCAGCAGGACAGCGGGGGGTGAGCAGTTCTTC

j_call: TRBJ1-2
clone_size: -
d_call: TRBD1
v_call: TRBV27
cdr3_aa: CASSSTRQGSYGYTF
cdr3_nt: TGTGCCAGCAGTAGCACACGACAGGGGAGCTATGGCTACACCTTC

j_call: TRBJ2-7
clone_size: -
d_call: -
v_call: TRBV4-1
cdr3_aa: CASSPGLRSSYEQYF
cdr3_nt: TGCGCCAGCAGCCCCGGACTTAGAAGCTCCTACGAGCAGTACTTC

j_call: TRBJ1-4
clone_size: -
d_call: -
v_call: TRBV4-1
cdr3_aa: CASSQVPVGEKLFF
cdr3_nt: TGCGCCAGCAGCCAAGTTCCAGTGGGCGAAAAACTGTTTTTT

j_call: TRBJ2-7
clone_size: -
d_call: -
v_call: TRBV27
cdr3_aa: CASSSPGRSSYEQYF
cdr3_nt: TGTGCCAGCAGTTCCCCGGGGAGGAGCTCCTACGAGCAGTACTTC

j_call: TRBJ2-3
clone_size: -
d_call: -
v_call: TRBV6-1
cdr3_aa: CASKDSLVGTDTQYF
cdr3_nt: TGTGCCAGCAAGGACAGCCTCGTGGGCACAGATACGCAGTATTTT

j_call: TRBJ2-1
clone_size: -
d_call: TRBD1
v_call: TRBV12-5
cdr3_aa: CASGSGQGLSSYNEQFF
cdr3_nt: TGTGCTAGTGGTTCGGGACAGGGCTTAAGCTCCTACAATGAGCAGTTCTTC

j_call: TRBJ2-5
clone_size: -
d_call: -
v_call: TRBV6-6
cdr3_aa: CASSYFQKETQYF
cdr3_nt: TGTGCCAGCAGTTACTTTCAGAAAGAGACCCAGTACTTC